This passage covers 26 T cell receptor beta chains from one sample sequenced in a study of blood T cell repertoires in COVID-19. Using immunoSEQ multiplex PCR, the repertoire was profiled, and TCRdb retains in-frame clones only, with some absent. Among around 30,000 clones listed, about 79% were seen once. The sample taken for sequencing was peripheral blood. These receptor sequences come from a human donor in a cohort sampled during active COVID-19.

This clone has just a few counts. This chain joins TRBV12-3 or TRBV12-4 and TRBJ2-7; D is perhaps TRBD1 (5 bases). V lost 6 bases to trimming and J lost 3 bases, with 6 bases between them. The CDR3 has 11 residues. The CDR3 DNA reads TGTGCCAGCAGGCAGGGCTACGAGCAGTACTTC. The encoded protein is CASRQGYEQYF.

The chain recombines TRBV7-9 with TRBJ1-5; 10 bases fit TRBD1. The CDR3 extends over 14 amino acids. Germline values: CDR1 SEHNR, CDR2 FQNEAQ (reference sequence). Losses at the gene ends were 6 bases for V and 5 bases for J; bases not matched to a gene: 4. CDR3 loop: CASRAGTGDQPQHF. Here the CDR3 DNA reads TGTGCCAGCAGAGCCGGGACAGGGGATCAGCCCCAGCATTTT.

V is TRBV29-1 and J is TRBJ1-2; D gene uncertain. V was pared by 3 bases and J by 6 bases, with 14 bases between. The CDR3 covers 13 residues. In germline, CDR1 is SQVTM, CDR2 ANQGSEA. The CDR3 DNA sequence: TGCAGCGTTGATTCCCCGTTGACTGATGGCTACACCTTC. It yields the protein CSVDSPLTDGYTF.

The chain employs TRBV18 and TRBJ1-4; possible D gene TRBD1, 5 bases. Per germline, CDR1 KGHSH and CDR2 LQKENI. Trimming shortened V by 3 bases and J by 4 bases, and 12 bases separated the two germline ends. This CDR3 is 15 amino acids long. The CDR3 nucleotides read TGTGCCAGCTCACCTCTGACAGACCTTAATGAAAAACTGTTTTTT. It is translated as CASSPLTDLNEKLFF.

The rearrangement joins TRBV28 to TRBJ1-6, with 7 positions matching TRBD1. Germline V gene data show CDR1 as MDHEN and CDR2 as SYDVKM. The CDR3 sequence is 13 residues long. Trimming at V came to 3 bases and at J to 10 bases, leaving 3 bases not matched to a gene. The CDR3 loop reads CASSFDRVSPLHF. DNA of the CDR3: TGTGCCAGCAGTTTCGACAGGGTATCACCCCTCCACTTT.

In this sample, this clone turned up once. V gene TRBV18 combines with J gene TRBJ2-1; the D gene is possibly TRBD1 (6 bases). CDR3 length: 14 amino acids. Deletions cut 0 bases from V and 8 bases from J, with 11 bases between. CDR1 is KGHSH and CDR2 is LQKENI in the germline V gene. The CDR3 is CASSPPNRAYEQFF. In DNA form, the CDR3 reads TGTGCCAGCTCACCACCGAACAGGGCCTATGAGCAGTTCTTC.

The chain is built from TRBV7-8 and TRBJ1-5; D gene unclear. Germline V CDR1 and CDR2: SGHVS, FQNEAQ. The V and J ends lost 5 bases and 5 bases respectively, with 10 bases between them. The CDR3 loop spans 13 amino acids. CDR3 coding DNA: TGTGCCAGCAGCCGCTCGGAGGATCAGCCCCAGCATTTT. It encodes CASSRSEDQPQHF.

V and J are TRBV18 and TRBJ2-2, with TRBD1 identical over 12 bases. CDR1 KGHSH and CDR2 LQKENI come from the germline V gene. The V segment lost 4 bases and the J segment 2 bases; nucleotides outside the gene matches: 2. This CDR3 is 16 amino acids long. CDR3 nucleotide sequence: TGTGCCAGCTCACGTGGGACAGGGGGCAACACCGGGGAGCTGTTTTTT. It codes for CASSRGTGGNTGELFF.

V is TRBV6-2 or TRBV6-3 and J is TRBJ2-5; D may be TRBD2 (7 bases). Trimming cost V 5 bases and J 1 base, with 14 bases left between them. The CDR3 has 15 residues. CDR1 MNHEY and CDR2 SVGEGT come from the germline V gene. The DNA for the CDR3 is TGTGCCAGCAGTAAGGGGGGGCAACCCCAAGAGACCCAGTACTTC. It is translated as CASSKGGQPQETQYF.

The genes are TRBV11-2 and TRBJ2-1; 9 bases fit TRBD2. J gave up 6 bases and V 2 bases, and 8 bases lay outside the gene matches. There are 16 residues in the CDR3. Germline V gives CDR1 SGHAT, CDR2 FQNNGV. CDR3 residues: CASSLRASGASNEQFF. CDR3 DNA: TGTGCCAGCAGCTTAAGGGCTAGCGGGGCTTCCAATGAGCAGTTCTTC. The whole variable domain, remainder taken from reference TRBV11-2 and TRBJ2-1, is EAGVAQSPRYKIIEKRQSVAFWCNPISGHATLYWYQQILGQGPKLLIQFQNNGVVDDSQLPKDRFSAERLKGVDSTLKIQPAKLEDSAVYLCASSLRASGASNEQFFGPGTRLTVL.

This clone was seen a single time. The genes are TRBV5-1 and TRBJ2-2; possible D gene TRBD1, 6 bases. The germline V gene encodes CDR1 SGHRS and CDR2 YFSETQ. V dropped 4 bases and J dropped 4 bases, with 17 bases sitting between them. The CDR3 loop spans 16 amino acids. The CDR3 DNA sequence: TGCGCCAGCAGCGGCGCCCAGGGGTCGATCACCGGGGAGCTGTTTTTT. Protein: CASSGAQGSITGELFF.

This clone has only a few counts. This chain joins TRBV20-1 and TRBJ1-1; unclear D gene. CDR1 and CDR2 from the germline V gene are DFQATT and SNEGSKA (reference sequence). The CDR3 consists of 12 residues. V was clipped by 3 bases and J by 2 bases, with 7 bases between them. CDR3 amino acids: CSASNTNTEAFF. The CDR3 nucleotides read TGCAGTGCTAGTAATACAAACACTGAAGCTTTCTTT.

The J gene is TRBJ1-4, the V gene TRBV19, with D perhaps matching TRBD1 (5 bases). V gave up 3 bases and J gave up 14 bases, with 13 bases separating them. Per germline, CDR1 LNHDA and CDR2 SQIVND (reference sequence). This CDR3 has 12 residues. In nucleotides, the CDR3 is TGTGCCAGTAGTATCGGGGGGAAAACGCTGTTTTTT. It encodes CASSIGGKTLFF.

This clone was observed a handful of times. V is TRBV6-1 and J is TRBJ1-6; D unresolved. The germline V gene encodes CDR1 MNHNS and CDR2 SASEGT. V was trimmed by 3 bases and J by 7 bases, leaving 10 bases between them. The CDR3 spans 14 residues. For the CDR3, the DNA is TGTGCCAGCAGTGACGCGACGGAGAATTCACCCCTCCACTTT. It codes for CASSDATENSPLHF.

This clone appeared a single time. The gene calls are TRBV5-1 and TRBJ1-2, with 7 nucleotides matching TRBD1. Per the germline V gene, CDR1 is SGHRS and CDR2 is YFSETQ. The V gene end was trimmed by 2 bases and the J gene end by 6 bases; junction bases not matched to a gene: 4. This CDR3 has 13 residues. The CDR3 DNA sequence: TGCGCCAGCAGCTTCCAGGGGGTAGATGGCTACACCTTC. Amino acid sequence: CASSFQGVDGYTF.

The rearrangement uses TRBV7-3 and TRBJ2-2; tentative D call: TRBD1 (6 bases). CDR1 and CDR2 from the germline V gene are SGHTA and FQGTGA. This CDR3 is built from 17 residues. V was trimmed by 5 bases and J by 5 bases, leaving 21 bases between them. CDR3 protein: CASSPTLVQGRTGELFF. The CDR3 DNA reads TGTGCCAGCAGCCCAACCCTGGTACAGGGAAGGACCGGGGAGCTGTTTTTT.

The rearrangement joins TRBV7-2 to TRBJ2-1, with 9 bases lining up with TRBD2. In germline, CDR1 is SGHTA, CDR2 FQGNSA. The CDR3 runs 15 residues. With V trimmed by 3 bases and J by 4 bases, 4 bases remained unmatched. The CDR3 loop is CASSFVAGDYNEQFF. CDR3 nucleotides: TGTGCCAGCAGCTTCGTAGCGGGGGATTACAATGAGCAGTTCTTC.

This chain links TRBV28 with TRBJ2-1; a possible D gene is TRBD2 (5 bases). The CDR3 length is 15 residues. Trimming removed 3 bases from V and 4 bases from J, with 13 bases in between. Germline CDR1 and CDR2: MDHEN and SYDVKM. CDR3 region: CASSLGAAPYNEQFF. The CDR3 coding sequence is TGTGCCAGCAGTTTGGGAGCAGCCCCATACAATGAGCAGTTCTTC.

This sequence joins TRBV4-2 and TRBJ2-5; 8 bases are a match to TRBD2. The germline V gene encodes CDR1 LGHNA and CDR2 YNFKEQ. The CDR3 totals 15 residues. Losses at the gene ends were 0 bases for V and 5 bases for J; bases not matched to a gene: 5. The CDR3: CASSQERGESETQYF. The CDR3 DNA reads as TGTGCCAGCAGCCAAGAGCGGGGGGAGTCGGAGACCCAGTACTTC.

This clone has just a few counts. This rearrangement joins TRBV30 to TRBJ2-1; 8 bases agree with TRBD2. Germline-derived CDR1 and CDR2 are GTSNPN and SVGIG (reference sequence). The CDR3 consists of 14 residues. The trim removed 5 bases at V and 5 bases at J, leaving 8 bases unmatched. The CDR3: CAWSPGTRNNEQFF. CDR3 bases: TGTGCCTGGTCCCCCGGGACTAGAAACAATGAGCAGTTCTTC.

V is TRBV13 and J is TRBJ1-1; no definite D call. Per the germline V gene, CDR1 is PRHDT and CDR2 is FYEKMQ (reference sequence). V lost 2 bases, J lost 6 bases, and 13 bases lay in between. This CDR3 is 14 amino acids long. DNA for the CDR3: TGTGCCAGCAGCTTACCGGGTTTGAGGGCTGAAGCTTTCTTT. It is translated as CASSLPGLRAEAFF.

This clone was observed a single time. The rearrangement joins TRBV5-4 to TRBJ1-1; a weak D match, TRBD1 (6 bases). From germline, CDR1 is SGHNT and CDR2 YYREEE (reference sequence). The CDR3 sequence is 15 residues long. Trimming left V 3 bases short and J 1 base short, with 13 bases between. This CDR3 reads CASSWTMTGNTEAFF. The CDR3 DNA reads TGTGCCAGCAGCTGGACAATGACAGGGAACACTGAAGCTTTCTTT.

This clone was seen once. The V gene is TRBV5-1, the J gene TRBJ1-1; D is possibly TRBD1 (5 bases). Germline lookup yields CDR1 SGHRS and CDR2 YFSETQ. V lost 4 bases, J lost 0 bases, and 22 bases lay in between. The CDR3 loop spans 18 amino acids. CDR3: CASSGRVPGRGLNTEAFF. Here the CDR3 DNA reads TGCGCCAGCAGCGGCCGGGTCCCAGGACGGGGGTTGAACACTGAAGCTTTCTTT.

The chain is built from TRBV18 and TRBJ2-1; 12 nucleotides align to TRBD1. V lost 4 bases and J lost 7; bases outside the gene matches: 11. The CDR3 has 17 residues. Germline lookup yields CDR1 KGHSH and CDR2 LQKENI. The CDR3: CASSLGTGGGKSNEQFF. The CDR3 bases are TGTGCCAGCTCACTCGGGACAGGGGGCGGCAAGAGTAATGAGCAGTTCTTC.

This clone was observed once. CDR3: CASSQDGAGGYEQYF. CDR3 nucleotide sequence: TGCGCCAGCAGCCAAGATGGGGCGGGGGGATACGAGCAGTACTTC. The chain combines TRBV4-3 with TRBJ2-7; TRBD2 aligns across 8 bases. The germline V gene has CDR1 LGHNA and CDR2 YSLEER. The CDR3 loop spans 15 amino acids. Germline trimming cut 0 bases from V and 4 bases from J; bases unmatched to any gene: 5.

This clone is a singleton in its sample. The J gene is TRBJ2-7, the V gene TRBV10-3, with 9 bases fitting TRBD1. The CDR3 has 14 amino acids. Germline CDR1 ENHRY, CDR2 SYGVKD. Trimming at V came to 4 bases and at J to 5 bases, leaving 6 bases not matched to a gene. In DNA, the CDR3 is TGTGCCATCAGTGCCCCAGGACAGGGGAACGAGCAGTACTTC. Residues: CAISAPGQGNEQYF.